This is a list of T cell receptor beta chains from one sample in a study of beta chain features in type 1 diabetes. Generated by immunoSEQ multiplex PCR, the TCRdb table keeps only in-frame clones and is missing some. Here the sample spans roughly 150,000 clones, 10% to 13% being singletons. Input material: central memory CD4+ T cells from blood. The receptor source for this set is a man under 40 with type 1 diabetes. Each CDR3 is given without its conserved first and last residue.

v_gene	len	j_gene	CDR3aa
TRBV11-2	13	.	ASSLVYSGQGTQY
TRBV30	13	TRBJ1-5	AWSVRGRGNQPQH
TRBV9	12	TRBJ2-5	ASSAGLAGETQY
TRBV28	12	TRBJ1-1	ASRPGQTATEAF
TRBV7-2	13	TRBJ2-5	ASSPQDNTWETQY
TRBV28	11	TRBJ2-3	ASIGTATDTQY
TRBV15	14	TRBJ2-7	ATSRRETSGIKEQY
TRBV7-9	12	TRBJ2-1	ASSLERSYNEQF
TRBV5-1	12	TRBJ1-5	ASRQGLGNQPQH
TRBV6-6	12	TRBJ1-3	ASSYSGAGNTIY
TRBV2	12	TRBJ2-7	ASSEGPRMFEQY
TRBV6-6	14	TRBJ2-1	ASSGVGLAGGNEQF
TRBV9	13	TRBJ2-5	ASSVGVTGQETQY
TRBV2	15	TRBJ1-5	ASSWDRAPNSNQPQH
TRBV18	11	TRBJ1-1	ASSQTPNTEAF
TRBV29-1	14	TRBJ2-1	SAVRLAGGRYNEQF
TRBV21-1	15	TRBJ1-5	ASSKTLRGYSNQPQH